The source of this T cell receptor (beta chain) is a study of cytomegalovirus exposure and HLA in healthy donors. Findings of the study overall: Presence/absence comparisons presumed near-even sequencing depth among donors. Investigators reported 164 TCR beta chains as tied to cytomegalovirus. The study carried out a later analysis of TCR beta sequences. It associated approximately 17,000 of them with specific HLA alleles at a false discovery rate of 0.05.

Trimming cost V 5 bases and J 6 bases; bases outside gene matches: 9. Germline V gives CDR1 LNHDA, CDR2 SQIVND (reference sequence). The CDR3 has 15 amino acids. Notes on this clone: Its antigen is undetermined.

With 60 Vbeta and 13 Jbeta primers, the PCR was carried out. Profiled with immunoSEQ multiplex PCR; TCRdb holds only in-frame clones, not every one. The table gives about 140,000 clones; the top ten clones make up around 0.96% of it. The chain has TRBV19 and TRBJ1-1; 10 bases align to TRBD1. The sample taken for sequencing was PBMCs. This receptor was identified in a male donor in good health and CMV-seronegative. The CDR3 protein is CASSLSTGGRAEAFF. The CDR3 DNA sequence: TGTGCCAGTAGTCTATCGACAGGGGGCAGGGCTGAAGCTTTCTTT.